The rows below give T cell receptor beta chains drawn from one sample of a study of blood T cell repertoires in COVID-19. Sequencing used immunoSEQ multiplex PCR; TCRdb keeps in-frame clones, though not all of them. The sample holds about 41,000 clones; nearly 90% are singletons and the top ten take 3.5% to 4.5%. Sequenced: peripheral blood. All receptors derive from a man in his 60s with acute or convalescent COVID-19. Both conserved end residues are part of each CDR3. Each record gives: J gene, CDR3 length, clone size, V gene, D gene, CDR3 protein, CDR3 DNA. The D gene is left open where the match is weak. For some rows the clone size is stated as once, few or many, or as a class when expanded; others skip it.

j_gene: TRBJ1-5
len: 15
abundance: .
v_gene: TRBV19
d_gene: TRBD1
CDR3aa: CASKNRGISNQPQHF
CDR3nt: TGTGCCAGTAAAAACAGGGGGATTAGCAATCAGCCCCAGCATTTT

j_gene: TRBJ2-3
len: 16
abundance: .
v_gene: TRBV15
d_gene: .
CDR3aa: CATSPRPYIGEDTQYF
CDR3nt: TGTGCCACCAGTCCACGTCCCTATATCGGAGAAGATACGCAGTATTTT

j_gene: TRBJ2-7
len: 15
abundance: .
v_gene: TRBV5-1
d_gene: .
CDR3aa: CASSLAGGQTYEQYF
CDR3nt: TGCGCCAGCAGCTTGGCCGGAGGACAGACCTACGAGCAGTACTTC

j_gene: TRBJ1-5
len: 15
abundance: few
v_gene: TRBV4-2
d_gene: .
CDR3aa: CASSQAGQSNQPQHF
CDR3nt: TGTGCCAGCAGCCAAGCTGGACAGAGTAATCAGCCCCAGCATTTT

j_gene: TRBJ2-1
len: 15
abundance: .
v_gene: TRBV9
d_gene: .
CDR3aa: CASSVAGAPYNEQFF
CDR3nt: TGTGCCAGCAGCGTAGCAGGGGCCCCCTACAATGAGCAGTTCTTC

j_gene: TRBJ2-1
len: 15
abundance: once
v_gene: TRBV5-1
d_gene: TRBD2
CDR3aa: CASSRTSFDSNEQFF
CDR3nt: TGCGCCAGCAGCCGGACTAGCTTTGATTCCAATGAGCAGTTCTTC

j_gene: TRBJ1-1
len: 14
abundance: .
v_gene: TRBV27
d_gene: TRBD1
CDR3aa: CASNRQGPNTEAFF
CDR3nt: TGTGCCAGCAATCGACAGGGGCCGAACACTGAAGCTTTCTTT

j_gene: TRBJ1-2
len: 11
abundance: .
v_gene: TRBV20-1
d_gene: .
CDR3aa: CSATPGGQNTF
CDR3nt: TGCAGTGCCACCCCAGGAGGGCAGAACACCTTC

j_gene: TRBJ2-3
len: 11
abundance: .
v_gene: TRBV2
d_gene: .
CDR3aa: CAKAPRDTQYF
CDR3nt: TGTGCCAAAGCGCCTAGGGATACGCAGTATTTT

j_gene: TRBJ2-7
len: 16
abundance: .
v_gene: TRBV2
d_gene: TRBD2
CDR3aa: CASSEPTSGASYEQYF
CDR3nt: TGTGCCAGCAGCGAACCGACTAGCGGGGCTTCCTACGAGCAGTACTTC

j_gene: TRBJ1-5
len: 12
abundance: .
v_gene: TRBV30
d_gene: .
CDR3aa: CAWSEPGTPQHF
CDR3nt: TGTGCCTGGAGCGAACCCGGGACACCCCAGCATTTT

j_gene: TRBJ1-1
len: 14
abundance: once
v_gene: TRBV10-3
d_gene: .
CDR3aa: CAISGNGQNTEAFF
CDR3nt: TGTGCCATCAGTGGGAACGGACAGAACACTGAAGCTTTCTTT

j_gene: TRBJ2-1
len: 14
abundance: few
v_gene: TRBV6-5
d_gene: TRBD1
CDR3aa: CASIRDRSGTEQFF
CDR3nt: TGTGCCAGCATTCGGGACAGGTCCGGCACTGAGCAGTTCTTC

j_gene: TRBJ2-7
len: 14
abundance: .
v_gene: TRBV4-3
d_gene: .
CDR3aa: CASSQDLAGGEQYF
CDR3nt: TGCGCCAGCAGCCAAGATTTGGCCGGGGGCGAGCAGTACTTC

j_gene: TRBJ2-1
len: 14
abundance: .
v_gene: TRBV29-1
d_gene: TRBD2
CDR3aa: CSVARTSGGQGQFF
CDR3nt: TGCAGCGTCGCTCGGACTAGCGGGGGCCAGGGACAGTTCTTC

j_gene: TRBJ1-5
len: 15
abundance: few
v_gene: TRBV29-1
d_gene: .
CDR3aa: CSVELGSGGNQPQHF
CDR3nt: TGCAGCGTTGAGCTAGGCAGCGGAGGCAATCAGCCCCAGCATTTT

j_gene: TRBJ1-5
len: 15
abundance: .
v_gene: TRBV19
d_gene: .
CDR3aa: CASSTERASNQPQHF
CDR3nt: TGTGCCAGTAGTACGGAGAGGGCTAGCAATCAGCCCCAGCATTTT

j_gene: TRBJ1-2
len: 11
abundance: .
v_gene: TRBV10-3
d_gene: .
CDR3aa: CAITNSYGYTF
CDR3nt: TGTGCCATCACAAACAGCTATGGCTACACCTTC

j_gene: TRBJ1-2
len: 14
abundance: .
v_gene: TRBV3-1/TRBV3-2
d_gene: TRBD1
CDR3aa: CASTPSGGNYGYTF
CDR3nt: TGTGCCAGCACCCCGTCAGGGGGCAACTATGGCTACACCTTC

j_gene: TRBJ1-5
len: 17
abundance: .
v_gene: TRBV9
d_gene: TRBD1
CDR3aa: CASSPGTGGISNQPQHF
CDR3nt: TGTGCCAGCAGCCCCGGGACAGGGGGTATCAGCAATCAGCCCCAGCATTTT